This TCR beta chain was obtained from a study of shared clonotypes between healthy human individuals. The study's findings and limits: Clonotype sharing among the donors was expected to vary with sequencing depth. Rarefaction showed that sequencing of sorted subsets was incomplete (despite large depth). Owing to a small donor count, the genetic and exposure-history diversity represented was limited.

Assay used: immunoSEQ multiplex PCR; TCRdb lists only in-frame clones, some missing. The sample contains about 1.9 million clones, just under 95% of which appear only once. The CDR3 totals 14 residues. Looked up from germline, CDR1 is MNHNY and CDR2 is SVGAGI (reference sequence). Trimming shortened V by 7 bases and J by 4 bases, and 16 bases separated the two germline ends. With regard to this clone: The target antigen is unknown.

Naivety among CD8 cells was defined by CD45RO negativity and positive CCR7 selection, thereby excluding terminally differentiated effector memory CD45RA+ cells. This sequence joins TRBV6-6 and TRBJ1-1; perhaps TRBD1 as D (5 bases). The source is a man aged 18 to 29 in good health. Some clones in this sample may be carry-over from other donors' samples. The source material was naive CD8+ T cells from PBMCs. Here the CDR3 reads CASKSGGLLTEAFF. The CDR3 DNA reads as TGTGCCAGCAAGTCGGGGGGATTACTCACTGAAGCTTTCTTT.